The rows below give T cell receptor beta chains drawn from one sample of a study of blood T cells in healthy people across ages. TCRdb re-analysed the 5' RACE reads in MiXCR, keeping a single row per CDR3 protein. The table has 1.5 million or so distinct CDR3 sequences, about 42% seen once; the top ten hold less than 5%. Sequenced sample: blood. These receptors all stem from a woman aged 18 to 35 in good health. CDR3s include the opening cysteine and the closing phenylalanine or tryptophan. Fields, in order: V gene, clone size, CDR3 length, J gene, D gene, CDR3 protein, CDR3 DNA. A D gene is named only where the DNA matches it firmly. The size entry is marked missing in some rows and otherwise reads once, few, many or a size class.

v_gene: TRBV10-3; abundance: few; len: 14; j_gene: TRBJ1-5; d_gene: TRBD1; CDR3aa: CAISGTGDNQPQHF; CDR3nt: TGTGCCATCAGCGGGACAGGGGACAATCAGCCCCAGCATTTT
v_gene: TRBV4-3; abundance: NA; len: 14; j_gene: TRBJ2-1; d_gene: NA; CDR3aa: CASSQVDLAGEQFF; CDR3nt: TGCGCCAGCAGCCAAGTAGACCTCGCAGGTGAGCAGTTCTTC
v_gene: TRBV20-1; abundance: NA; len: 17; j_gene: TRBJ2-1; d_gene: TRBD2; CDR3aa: CSARDPGLAGRFDEQFF; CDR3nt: TGCAGTGCTAGAGACCCAGGACTAGCGGGGAGGTTCGATGAGCAGTTCTTC
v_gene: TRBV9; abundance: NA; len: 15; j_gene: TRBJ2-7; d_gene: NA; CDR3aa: CASSPLRDGTYEQYF; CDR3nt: TGTGCCAGCAGCCCACTAAGGGACGGCACCTACGAGCAGTACTTC
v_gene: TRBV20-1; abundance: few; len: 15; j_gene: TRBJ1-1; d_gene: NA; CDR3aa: CSARDRGRLNTEAFF; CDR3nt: TGCAGTGCTAGAGATCGTGGCCGATTGAACACTGAAGCTTTCTTT
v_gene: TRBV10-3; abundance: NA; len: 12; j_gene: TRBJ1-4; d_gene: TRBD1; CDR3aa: CAIDRENEKLFF; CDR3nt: TGTGCCATCGACAGGGAGAACGAAAAACTGTTTTTT
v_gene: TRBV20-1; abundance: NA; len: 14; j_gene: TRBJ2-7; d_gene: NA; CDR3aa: CSASVAGGWSEQYF; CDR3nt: TGCAGTGCTAGTGTGGCTGGGGGCTGGAGCGAGCAGTACTTC
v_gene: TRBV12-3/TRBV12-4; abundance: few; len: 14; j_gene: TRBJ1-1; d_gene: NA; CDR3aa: CASSLVQSNTEAFF; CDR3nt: TGTGCCAGCAGTTTAGTACAGTCGAACACTGAAGCTTTCTTT
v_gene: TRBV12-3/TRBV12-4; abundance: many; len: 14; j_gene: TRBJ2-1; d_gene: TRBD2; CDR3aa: CASSLTSAYNEQFF; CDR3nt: TGTGCCAGCAGCTTGACTAGCGCCTACAATGAGCAGTTCTTC
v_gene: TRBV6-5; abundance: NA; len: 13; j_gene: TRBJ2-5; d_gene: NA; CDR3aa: CASSVRTHNEQYF; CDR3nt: TGTGCCAGCAGTGTCAGGACCCACAATGAGCAGTACTTC
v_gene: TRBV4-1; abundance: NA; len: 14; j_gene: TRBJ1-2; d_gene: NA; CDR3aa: CASSQEDGDYGYTF; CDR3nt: TGCGCCAGCAGCCAAGAAGACGGGGACTATGGCTACACCTTC
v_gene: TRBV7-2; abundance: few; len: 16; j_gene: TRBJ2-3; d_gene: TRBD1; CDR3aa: CASSLGGTGPLRTQYF; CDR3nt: TGTGCCAGCAGCTTAGGAGGGACAGGCCCCTTGCGGACGCAGTATTTT
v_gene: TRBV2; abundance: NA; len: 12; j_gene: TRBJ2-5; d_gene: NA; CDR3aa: CASSEARKTQYF; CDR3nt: TGTGCCAGCAGTGAAGCGCGAAAGACCCAGTACTTC
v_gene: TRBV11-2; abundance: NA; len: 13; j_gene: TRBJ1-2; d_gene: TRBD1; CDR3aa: CASGKTGVYGYTF; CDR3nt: TGTGCCAGCGGCAAGACAGGGGTCTATGGCTACACCTTC
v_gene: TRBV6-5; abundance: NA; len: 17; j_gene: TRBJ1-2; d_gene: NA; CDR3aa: CASSYSLVTVANYGYTF; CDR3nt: TGTGCCAGCAGTTACTCTCTGGTGACAGTAGCTAACTATGGCTACACCTTC
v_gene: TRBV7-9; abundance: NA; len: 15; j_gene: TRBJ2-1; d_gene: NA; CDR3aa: CASSGVGDTYNEQFF; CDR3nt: TGTGCCAGCAGCGGGGTAGGGGATACCTACAATGAGCAGTTCTTC
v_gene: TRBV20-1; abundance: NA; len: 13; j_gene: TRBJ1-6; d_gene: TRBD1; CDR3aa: CSARRGHNSPLHF; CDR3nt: TGCAGTGCTAGGAGGGGGCATAATTCACCCCTCCACTTT
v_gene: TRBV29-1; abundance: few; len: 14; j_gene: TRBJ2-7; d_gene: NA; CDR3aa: CSATKEADTYEQYF; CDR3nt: TGCAGCGCAACGAAGGAAGCCGACACCTACGAGCAGTACTTC
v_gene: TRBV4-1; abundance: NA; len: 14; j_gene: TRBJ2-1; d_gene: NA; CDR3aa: CASSHGTKNNEQFF; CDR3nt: TGCGCCAGCAGCCACGGGACAAAAAACAATGAGCAGTTCTTC
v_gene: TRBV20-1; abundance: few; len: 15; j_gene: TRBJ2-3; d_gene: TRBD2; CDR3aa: CSTGLAGLGTDTQYF; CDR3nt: TGCAGTACCGGACTAGCGGGGCTCGGGACAGATACGCAGTATTTT
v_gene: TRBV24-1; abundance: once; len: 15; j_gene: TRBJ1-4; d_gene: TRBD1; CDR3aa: CATSDPGQGWEKLFF; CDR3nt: TGTGCCACCAGTGATCCTGGACAGGGGTGGGAAAAACTGTTTTTT
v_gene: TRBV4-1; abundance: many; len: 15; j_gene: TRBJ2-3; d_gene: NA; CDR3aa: CASSQVLGQPDTQYF; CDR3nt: TGCGCCAGCAGCCAAGTATTAGGGCAGCCAGATACGCAGTATTTT
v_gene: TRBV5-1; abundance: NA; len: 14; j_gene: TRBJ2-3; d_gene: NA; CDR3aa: CASSGGSATDTQYF; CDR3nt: TGCGCCAGCAGCGGAGGGTCCGCGACAGATACGCAGTATTTT
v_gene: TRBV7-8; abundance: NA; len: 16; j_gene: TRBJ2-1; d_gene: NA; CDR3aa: CASSLRRALRFETQFF; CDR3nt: TGTGCCAGCAGCCTAAGACGGGCTCTGAGGTTTGAGACCCAGTTCTTC
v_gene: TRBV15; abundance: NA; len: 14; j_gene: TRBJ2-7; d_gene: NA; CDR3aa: CATSFDGSSYEQYF; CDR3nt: TGTGCCACCAGTTTTGATGGGAGCTCCTACGAGCAGTACTTC
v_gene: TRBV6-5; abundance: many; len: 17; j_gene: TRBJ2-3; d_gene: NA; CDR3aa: CASSYSRPAGSTDTQYF; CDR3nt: TGTGCCAGCAGTTACTCCCGACCGGCGGGGTCAACAGATACGCAGTATTTT
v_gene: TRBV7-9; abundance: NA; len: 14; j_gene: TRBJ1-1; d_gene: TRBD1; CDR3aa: CASNTGQKNTEAFF; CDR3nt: TGTGCCAGCAACACGGGACAGAAGAACACTGAAGCTTTCTTT
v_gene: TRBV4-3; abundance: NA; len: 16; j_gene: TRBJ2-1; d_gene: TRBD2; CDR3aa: CASSQEGRAGAHEQFF; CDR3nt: TGCGCCAGCAGCCAAGAGGGACGAGCGGGAGCCCATGAGCAGTTCTTC
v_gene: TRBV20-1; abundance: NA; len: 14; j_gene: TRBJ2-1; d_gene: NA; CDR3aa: CSATTFFSYKEQFF; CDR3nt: TGCAGTGCTACGACATTTTTCTCCTACAAGGAGCAGTTCTTC
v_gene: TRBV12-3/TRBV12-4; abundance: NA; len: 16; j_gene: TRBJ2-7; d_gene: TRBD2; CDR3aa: CASSFPSGRYRYEQYF; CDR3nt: TGTGCCAGCAGTTTCCCTAGCGGGAGATATCGTTACGAGCAGTACTTC
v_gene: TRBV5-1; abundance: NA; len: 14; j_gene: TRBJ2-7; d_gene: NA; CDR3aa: CASSFGETYNEQYF; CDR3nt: TGCGCCAGCAGCTTTGGCGAGACCTACAATGAGCAGTACTTC
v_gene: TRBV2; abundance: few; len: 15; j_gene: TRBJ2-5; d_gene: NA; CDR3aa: CASSGQGSGQETQYF; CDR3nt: TGTGCCAGCAGTGGTCAGGGGTCGGGCCAAGAGACCCAGTACTTC
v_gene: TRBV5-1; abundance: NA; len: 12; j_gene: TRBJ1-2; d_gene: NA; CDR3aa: CASSYDGDGYTF; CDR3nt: TGCGCCAGCAGCTATGACGGGGATGGCTACACCTTC
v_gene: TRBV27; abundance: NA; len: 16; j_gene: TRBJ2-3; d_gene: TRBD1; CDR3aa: CASSYRDRGPTDTQYF; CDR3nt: TGTGCCAGCAGTTACCGGGACAGGGGGCCCACAGATACGCAGTATTTT
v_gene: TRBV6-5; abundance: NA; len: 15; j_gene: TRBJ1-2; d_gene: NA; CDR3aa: CASSSRGSGLSSYTF; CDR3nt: TGTGCCAGCAGTTCCCGTGGCAGCGGCCTAAGTAGCTACACCTTC
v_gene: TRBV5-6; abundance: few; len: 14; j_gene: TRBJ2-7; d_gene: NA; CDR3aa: CASSHRDTPYEQYF; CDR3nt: TGTGCCAGCAGCCACCGGGACACTCCCTACGAGCAGTACTTC
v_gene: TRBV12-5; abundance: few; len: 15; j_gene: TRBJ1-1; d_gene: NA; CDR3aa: CASGLVGSGNTEAFF; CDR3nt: TGTGCTAGTGGTTTGGTGGGTTCAGGTAACACTGAAGCTTTCTTT